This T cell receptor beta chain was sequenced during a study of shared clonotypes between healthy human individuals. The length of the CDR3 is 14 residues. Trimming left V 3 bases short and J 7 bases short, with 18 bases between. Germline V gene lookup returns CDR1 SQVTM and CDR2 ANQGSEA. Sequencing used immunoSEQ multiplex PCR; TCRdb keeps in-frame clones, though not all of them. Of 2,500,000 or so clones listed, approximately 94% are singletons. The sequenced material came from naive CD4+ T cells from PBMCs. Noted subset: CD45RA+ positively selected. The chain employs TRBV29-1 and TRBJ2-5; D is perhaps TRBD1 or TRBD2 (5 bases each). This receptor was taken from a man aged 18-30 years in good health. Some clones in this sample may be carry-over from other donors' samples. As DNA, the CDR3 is TGCAGCGTTGAGGGGGAAGCTGCAAGAGGGACCCAGTACTTC. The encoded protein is CSVEGEAARGTQYF.